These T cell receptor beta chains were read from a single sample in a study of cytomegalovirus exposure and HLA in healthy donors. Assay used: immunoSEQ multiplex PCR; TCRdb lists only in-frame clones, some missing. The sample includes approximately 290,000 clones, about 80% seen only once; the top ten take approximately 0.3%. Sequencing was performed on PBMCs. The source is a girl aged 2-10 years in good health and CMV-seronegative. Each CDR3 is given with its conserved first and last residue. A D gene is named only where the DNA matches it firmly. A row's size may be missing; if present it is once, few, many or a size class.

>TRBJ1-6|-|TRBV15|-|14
CATSRDTHSSTLHF
TGTGCCACCAGCAGAGATACGCACTCTTCGACCCTCCACTTT
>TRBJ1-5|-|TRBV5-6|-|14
CASSFYGNYQPQHF
TGTGCCAGCAGCTTCTACGGGAATTATCAGCCCCAGCATTTT
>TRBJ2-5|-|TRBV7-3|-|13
CASSRMREETQYF
TGTGCCAGCAGCCGCATGAGGGAAGAGACCCAGTACTTC
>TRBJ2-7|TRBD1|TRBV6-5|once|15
CASSQGQGLSYEQYF
TGTGCCAGCAGTCAGGGACAGGGTCTGTCCTACGAGCAGTACTTC
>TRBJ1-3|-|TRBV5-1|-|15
CASSLGVGGGNTIYF
TGCGCCAGCAGCTTGGGAGTAGGAGGTGGAAACACCATATATTTT
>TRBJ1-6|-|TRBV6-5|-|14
CASSYEETNSPLHF
TGTGCCAGCAGTTACGAGGAAACCAATTCACCCCTCCACTTT
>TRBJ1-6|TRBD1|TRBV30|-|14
CAWSGGQNNSPLHF
TGTGCCTGGAGTGGGGGACAGAACAATTCACCCCTCCACTTT
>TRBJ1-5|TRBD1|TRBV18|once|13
CASCDREDQPQHF
TGTGCCAGCTGCGACAGGGAAGACCAGCCCCAGCATTTT
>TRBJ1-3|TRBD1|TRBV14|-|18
CASSPRYHRGFSGNTIYF
TGTGCCAGCAGCCCTCGGTATCACAGGGGCTTCTCTGGAAACACCATATATTTT
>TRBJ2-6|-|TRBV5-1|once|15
CASSFPGSGANVLTF
TGCGCCAGCAGCTTTCCGGGCTCTGGGGCCAACGTCCTGACTTTC
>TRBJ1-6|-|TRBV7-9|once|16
CASSFSGGFMNSPLHF
TGTGCCAGCAGCTTCTCCGGGGGATTTATGAATTCACCCCTCCACTTT
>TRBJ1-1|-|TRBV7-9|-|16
CASSLSGFQGRTEAFF
TGTGCCAGCAGCTTATCGGGGTTTCAAGGAAGGACTGAAGCTTTCTTT
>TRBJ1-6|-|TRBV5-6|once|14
CASSTRARGSPLHF
TGTGCCAGCAGCACCCGGGCCCGGGGATCACCCCTCCACTTT
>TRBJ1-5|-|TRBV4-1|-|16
CASSHEEGLLNQPQHF
TGCGCCAGCAGCCATGAGGAAGGTCTGTTGAATCAGCCCCAGCATTTT
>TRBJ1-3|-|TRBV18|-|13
CASSDNTGNTIYF
TGTGCCAGCTCGGACAACACTGGAAACACCATATATTTT
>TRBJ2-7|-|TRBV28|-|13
CASSPNPRQAAVF
TGTGCCAGCAGTCCAAACCCCCGACAGGCCGCGGTCTTC
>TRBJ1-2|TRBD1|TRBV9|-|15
CASTTGQGQGYGYTF
TGTGCCAGCACCACGGGACAGGGGCAGGGTTATGGCTACACCTTC
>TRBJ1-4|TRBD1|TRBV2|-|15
CASSEGQGGYEKLFF
TGTGCCAGCAGTGAGGGACAGGGGGGTTATGAAAAACTGTTTTTT
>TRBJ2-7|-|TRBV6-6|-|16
CASSYSTRFTHSTQYF
TGTGCCAGCAGTTACTCGACAAGATTCACCCACAGCACCCAGTACTTC
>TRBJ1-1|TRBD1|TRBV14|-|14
CASSQTGVPTEAFF
TGTGCCAGCAGCCAGACAGGGGTGCCCACTGAAGCTTTCTTT
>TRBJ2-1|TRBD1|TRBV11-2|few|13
CASSSGQGSEQFF
TGTGCCAGCAGCTCTGGACAGGGGAGTGAGCAGTTCTTC
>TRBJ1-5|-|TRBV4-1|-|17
CASSQDGRTVTSQPQHF
TGCGCCAGCAGCCAAGATGGTCGCACAGTTACATCCCAGCCCCAGCATTTT
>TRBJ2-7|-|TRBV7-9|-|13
CASSLANSYEQYF
TGTGCCAGCAGCTTAGCGAACAGCTACGAGCAGTACTTC
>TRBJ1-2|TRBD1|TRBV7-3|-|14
CASSPGQWVYGYTF
TGTGCCAGCAGCCCGGGACAGTGGGTCTATGGCTACACCTTC
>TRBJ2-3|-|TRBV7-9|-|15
CASSLVRLGTDTQYF
TGTGCCAGCAGCTTAGTGCGGCTGGGCACAGATACGCAGTATTTT
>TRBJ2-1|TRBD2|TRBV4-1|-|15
CASSQYTLAGGSRVF
TGCGCCAGCAGCCAATATACCCTAGCGGGGGGCTCTAGAGTCTTC
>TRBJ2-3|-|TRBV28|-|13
CASSFRLTDTQYF
TGTGCCAGCAGTTTCCGGTTGACAGATACGCAGTATTTT
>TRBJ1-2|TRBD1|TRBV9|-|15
CASSPTGTGGAGYTF
TGTGCCAGCAGCCCTACCGGGACAGGGGGCGCGGGCTACACCTTC
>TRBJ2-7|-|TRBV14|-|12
CASSQDFYREYF
TGTGCCAGCAGCCAAGATTTTTACAGGGAGTACTTC
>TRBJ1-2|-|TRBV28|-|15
CASSPPRGGNYGYTF
TGTGCCAGCAGCCCTCCCCGGGGAGGTAACTATGGCTACACCTTC
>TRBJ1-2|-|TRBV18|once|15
CASSPPGAGIYGYTF
TGTGCCAGCTCACCACCGGGTGCAGGAATATATGGCTACACCTTC